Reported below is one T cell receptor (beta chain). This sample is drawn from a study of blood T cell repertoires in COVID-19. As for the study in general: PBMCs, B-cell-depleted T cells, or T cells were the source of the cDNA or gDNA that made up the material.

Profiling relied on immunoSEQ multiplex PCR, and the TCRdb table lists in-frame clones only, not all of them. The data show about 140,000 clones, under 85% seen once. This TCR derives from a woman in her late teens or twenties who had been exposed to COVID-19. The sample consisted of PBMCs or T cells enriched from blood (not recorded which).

CDR3 residues: CASSRSRGHREQYF. Written as DNA, the CDR3 is TGTGCCAGCAGTAGGTCCAGGGGGCATAGGGAGCAGTACTTC. The chain recombines TRBV6-2 or TRBV6-3 with TRBJ2-7; 8 nucleotides align to TRBD1. Trimming at V came to 5 bases and at J to 7 bases, leaving 10 bases not matched to a gene. Germline V gene sequence: CDR1 MNHEY, CDR2 SVGEGT. The CDR3 length is 14 residues.